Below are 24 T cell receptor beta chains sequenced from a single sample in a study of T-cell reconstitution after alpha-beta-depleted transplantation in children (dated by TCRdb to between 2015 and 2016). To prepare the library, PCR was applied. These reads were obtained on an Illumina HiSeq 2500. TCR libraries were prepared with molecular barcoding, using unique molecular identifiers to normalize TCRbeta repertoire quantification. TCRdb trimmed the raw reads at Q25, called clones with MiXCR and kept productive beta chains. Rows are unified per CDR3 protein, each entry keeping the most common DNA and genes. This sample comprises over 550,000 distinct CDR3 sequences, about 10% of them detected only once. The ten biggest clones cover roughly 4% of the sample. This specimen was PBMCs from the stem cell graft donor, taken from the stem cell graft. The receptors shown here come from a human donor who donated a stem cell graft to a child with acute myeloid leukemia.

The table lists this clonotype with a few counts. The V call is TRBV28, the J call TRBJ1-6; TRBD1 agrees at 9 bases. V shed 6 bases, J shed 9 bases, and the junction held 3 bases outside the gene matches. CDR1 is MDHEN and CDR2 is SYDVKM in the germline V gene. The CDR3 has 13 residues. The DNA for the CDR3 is TGTGCCAGCAGGCAGACAGGGGGTTCACCCCTCCACTTT. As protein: CASRQTGGSPLHF.

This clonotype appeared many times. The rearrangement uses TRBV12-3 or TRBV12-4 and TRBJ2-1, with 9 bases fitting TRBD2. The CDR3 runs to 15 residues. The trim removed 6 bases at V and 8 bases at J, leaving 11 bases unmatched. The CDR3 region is CASSKGTSSEYEQFF. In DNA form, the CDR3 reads TGTGCCAGCAGCAAGGGGACTAGCTCGGAGTATGAGCAGTTCTTC.

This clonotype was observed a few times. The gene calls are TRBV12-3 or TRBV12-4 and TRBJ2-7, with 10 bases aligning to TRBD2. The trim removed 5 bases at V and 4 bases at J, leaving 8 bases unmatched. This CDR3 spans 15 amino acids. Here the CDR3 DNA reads TGTGCCAGCAGTCTATCTAGCGGGAGTTTGTACGAGCAGTACTTC. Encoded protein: CASSLSSGSLYEQYF.

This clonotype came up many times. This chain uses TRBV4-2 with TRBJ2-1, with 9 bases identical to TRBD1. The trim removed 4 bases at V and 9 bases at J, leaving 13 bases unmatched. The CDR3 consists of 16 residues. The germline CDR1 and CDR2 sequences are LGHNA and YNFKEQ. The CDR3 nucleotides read TGTGCCAGCAGCCTCGTGGTGGGACAGGGACGCCCTGAGCAGTTCTTC. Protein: CASSLVVGQGRPEQFF.

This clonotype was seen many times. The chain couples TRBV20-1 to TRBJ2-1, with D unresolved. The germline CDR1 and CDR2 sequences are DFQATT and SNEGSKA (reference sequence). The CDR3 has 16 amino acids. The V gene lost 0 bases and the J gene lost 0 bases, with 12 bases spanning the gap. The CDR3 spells CSAREAVKSSYNEQFF. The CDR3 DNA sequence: TGCAGTGCTAGAGAGGCAGTCAAGAGCTCCTACAATGAGCAGTTCTTC.

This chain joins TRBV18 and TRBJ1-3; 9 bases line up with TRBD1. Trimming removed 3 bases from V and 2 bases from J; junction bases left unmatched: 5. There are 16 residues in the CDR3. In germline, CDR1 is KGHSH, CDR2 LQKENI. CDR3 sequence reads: CASSPGTGTPGNTIYF. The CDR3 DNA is TGTGCCAGCTCACCCGGGACAGGGACCCCTGGAAACACCATATATTTT.

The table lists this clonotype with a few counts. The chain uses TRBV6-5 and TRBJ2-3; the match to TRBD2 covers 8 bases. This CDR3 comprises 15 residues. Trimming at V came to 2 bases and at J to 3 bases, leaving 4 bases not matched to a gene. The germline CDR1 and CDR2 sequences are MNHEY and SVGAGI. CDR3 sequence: CASSYNSGRTDTQYF. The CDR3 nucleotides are TGTGCCAGCAGTTACAACAGCGGGAGAACAGATACGCAGTATTTT.

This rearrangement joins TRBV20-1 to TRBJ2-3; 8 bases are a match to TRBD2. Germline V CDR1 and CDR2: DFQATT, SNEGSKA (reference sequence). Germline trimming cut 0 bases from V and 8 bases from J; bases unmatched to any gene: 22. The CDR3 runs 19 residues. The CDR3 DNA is TGCAGTGCTAGAGATATCCCCGAGGGCATAGCGGGATGGCTGGGTACGCAGTATTTT. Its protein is CSARDIPEGIAGWLGTQYF.

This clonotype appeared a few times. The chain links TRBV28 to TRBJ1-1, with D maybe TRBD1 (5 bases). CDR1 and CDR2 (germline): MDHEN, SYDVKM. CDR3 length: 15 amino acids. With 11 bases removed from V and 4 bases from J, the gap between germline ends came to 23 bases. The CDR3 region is CAVPAPYGGGTEAFF. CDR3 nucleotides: TGTGCCGTGCCAGCACCTTACGGGGGGGGCACTGAAGCTTTCTTT.

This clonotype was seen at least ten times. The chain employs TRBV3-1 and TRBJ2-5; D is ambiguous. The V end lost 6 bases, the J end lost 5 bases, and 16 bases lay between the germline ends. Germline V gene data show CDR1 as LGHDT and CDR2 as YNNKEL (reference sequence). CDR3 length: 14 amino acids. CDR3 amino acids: CASSLDFGRETQYF. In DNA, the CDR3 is TGTGCCAGCAGTCTAGACTTTGGTAGGGAGACCCAGTACTTC.

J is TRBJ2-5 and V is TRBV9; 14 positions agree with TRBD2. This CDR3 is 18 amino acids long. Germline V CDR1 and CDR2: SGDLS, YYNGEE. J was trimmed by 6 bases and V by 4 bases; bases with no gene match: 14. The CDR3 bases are TGTGCCAGCAGCCCAGGGAAGGGACTAGCGGGAGCGAGGAAGACCCAGTACTTC. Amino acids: CASSPGKGLAGARKTQYF.

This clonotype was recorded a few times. The CDR3 reads CASSLTGGVGQPQHF. The CDR3 DNA sequence: TGTGCCAGCAGCTTAACAGGGGGCGTAGGGCAGCCCCAGCATTTT. This chain links TRBV7-2 with TRBJ1-5, with TRBD1 matching 9 bases. V lost 2 bases and J lost 7; bases outside the gene matches: 6. Germline V gene sequence: CDR1 SGHTA, CDR2 FQGNSA. The CDR3 totals 15 residues.

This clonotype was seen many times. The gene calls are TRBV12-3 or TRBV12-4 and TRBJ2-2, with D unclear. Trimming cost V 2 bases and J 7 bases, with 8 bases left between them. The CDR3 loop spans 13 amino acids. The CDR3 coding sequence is TGTGCCAGCAGTTTACGGATAAGCGGGGAGCTGTTTTTT. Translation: CASSLRISGELFF.

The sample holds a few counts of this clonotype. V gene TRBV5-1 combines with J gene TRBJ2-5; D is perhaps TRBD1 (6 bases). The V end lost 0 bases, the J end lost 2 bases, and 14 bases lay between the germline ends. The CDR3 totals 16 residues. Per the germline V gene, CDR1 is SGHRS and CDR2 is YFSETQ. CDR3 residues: CASSLEGVAQQETQYF. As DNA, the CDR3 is TGCGCCAGCAGCTTGGAGGGGGTGGCACAGCAAGAGACCCAGTACTTC.

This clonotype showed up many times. This chain's CDR3 is CASRTGTSYNEQFF. The CDR3 nucleotides are TGTGCCAGCAGAACCGGGACGTCTTACAATGAGCAGTTCTTC. V and J are TRBV6-1 and TRBJ2-1; D may match TRBD1 or TRBD2 (5 bases each). Looked up from germline, CDR1 is MNHNS and CDR2 is SASEGT. This CDR3 has 14 residues. With 6 bases removed from V and 4 bases from J, the gap between germline ends came to 13 bases.

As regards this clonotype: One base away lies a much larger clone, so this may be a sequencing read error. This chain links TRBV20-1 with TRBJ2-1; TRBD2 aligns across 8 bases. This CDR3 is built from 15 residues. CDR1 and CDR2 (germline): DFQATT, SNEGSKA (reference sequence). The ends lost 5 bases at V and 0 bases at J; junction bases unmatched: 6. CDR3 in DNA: TGCAGTGCTCACGGGGGACTAGACTCCTACAATGAGCAGTTCTTC. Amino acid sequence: CSAHGGLDSYNEQFF.

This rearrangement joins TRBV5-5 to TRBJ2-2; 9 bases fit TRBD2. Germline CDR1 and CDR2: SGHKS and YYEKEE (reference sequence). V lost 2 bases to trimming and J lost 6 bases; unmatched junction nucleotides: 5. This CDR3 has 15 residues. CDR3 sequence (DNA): TGTGCCAGCAGCTTCGGGGCGGGGGGGCCCGGGGAGCTGTTTTTT. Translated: CASSFGAGGPGELFF.

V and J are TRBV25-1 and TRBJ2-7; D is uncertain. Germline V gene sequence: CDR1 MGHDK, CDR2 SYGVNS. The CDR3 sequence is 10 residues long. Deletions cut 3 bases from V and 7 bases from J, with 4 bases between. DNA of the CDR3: TGTGCCAGCAGTGACAGGGAGCAGTACTTC. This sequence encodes CASSDREQYF.

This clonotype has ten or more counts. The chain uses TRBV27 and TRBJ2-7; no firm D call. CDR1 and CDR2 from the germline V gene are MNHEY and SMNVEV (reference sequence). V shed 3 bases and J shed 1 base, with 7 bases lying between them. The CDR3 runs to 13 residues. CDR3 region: CASSFTVSYEQYF. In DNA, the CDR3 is TGTGCCAGCAGTTTCACAGTTTCCTACGAGCAGTACTTC.

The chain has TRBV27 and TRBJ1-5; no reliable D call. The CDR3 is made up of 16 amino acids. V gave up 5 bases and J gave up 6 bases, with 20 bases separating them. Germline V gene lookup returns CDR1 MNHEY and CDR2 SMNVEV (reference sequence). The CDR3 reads CASSPIFGPGSQPQHF. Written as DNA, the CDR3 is TGTGCCAGCAGTCCCATATTCGGGCCCGGGAGTCAGCCCCAGCATTTT.

CDR3 in amino acids: CSVGGQGAPNYGYTF. CDR3 DNA sequence: TGCAGCGTGGGGGGACAGGGGGCGCCGAACTATGGCTACACCTTC. The V gene is TRBV29-1, the J gene TRBJ1-2; 12 positions agree with TRBD1. The CDR3 is 15 amino acids. In germline, CDR1 is SQVTM, CDR2 ANQGSEA. V shed 6 bases, J shed 2 bases, and the junction held 7 bases outside the gene matches.

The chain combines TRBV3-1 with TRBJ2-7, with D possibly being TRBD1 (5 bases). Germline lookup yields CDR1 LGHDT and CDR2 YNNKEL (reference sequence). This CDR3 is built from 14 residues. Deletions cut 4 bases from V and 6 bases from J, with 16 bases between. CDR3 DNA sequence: TGTGCCAGCAGCCCGCAGGGCGGCCTCTTCGAGCAGTACTTC. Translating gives CASSPQGGLFEQYF.

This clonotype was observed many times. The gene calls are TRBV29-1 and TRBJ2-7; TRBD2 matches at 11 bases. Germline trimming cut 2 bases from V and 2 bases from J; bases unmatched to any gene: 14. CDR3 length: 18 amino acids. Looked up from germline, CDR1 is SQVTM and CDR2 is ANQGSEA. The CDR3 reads CSVELGRSSGRAAYEQYF. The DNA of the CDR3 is TGCAGCGTTGAATTGGGACGGAGTAGCGGGAGGGCCGCCTACGAGCAGTACTTC.

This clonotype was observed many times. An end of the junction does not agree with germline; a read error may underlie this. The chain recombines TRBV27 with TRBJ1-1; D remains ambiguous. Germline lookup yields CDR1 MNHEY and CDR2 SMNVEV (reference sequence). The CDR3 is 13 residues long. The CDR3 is CASSISSETEAFF. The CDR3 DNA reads TGTGCCAGCAGTATATCGTCGGAGACTGAAGCTTTCTTT.